This T cell receptor (beta chain) was identified during a study of T cells in Graves' hyperthyroidism and ophthalmopathy. Trimming left V 3 bases short and J 2 bases short, with 1 base between. The CDR3 totals 11 residues. This clonotype was observed many times. Its target is unknown. Amplification targeted TCR beta CDR3 regions from RNA transcripts. When the TCR CDR3 underwent first-round RT-PCR, the HTBI primer set was used. TCRdb reanalysed the multiplex PCR reads using MiXCR and keeps one entry per CDR3 protein. The sample has 490,000 or so distinct CDR3 sequences; approximately 23% are singletons. Study conclusions and caveats: With a median lead of 6.5 months before onset, the model predicted ophthalmopathy. Most clonotypes expanded in the thyroid (above 0.001) were also present in blood.

Diagnosis relied on clinical symptoms, serum thyroxine and TRAb, thyroid ultrasound and orbital computed tomography. This TCR came from a woman in her 70s with Graves' ophthalmopathy. J is TRBJ1-2 and V is TRBV12-3 or TRBV12-4; no clear D gene. Sequencing was carried out using blood. The CDR3 sequence is CASSLNYGYTF. CDR3 DNA: TGTGCCAGCAGTTTGAACTATGGCTACACCTTC.